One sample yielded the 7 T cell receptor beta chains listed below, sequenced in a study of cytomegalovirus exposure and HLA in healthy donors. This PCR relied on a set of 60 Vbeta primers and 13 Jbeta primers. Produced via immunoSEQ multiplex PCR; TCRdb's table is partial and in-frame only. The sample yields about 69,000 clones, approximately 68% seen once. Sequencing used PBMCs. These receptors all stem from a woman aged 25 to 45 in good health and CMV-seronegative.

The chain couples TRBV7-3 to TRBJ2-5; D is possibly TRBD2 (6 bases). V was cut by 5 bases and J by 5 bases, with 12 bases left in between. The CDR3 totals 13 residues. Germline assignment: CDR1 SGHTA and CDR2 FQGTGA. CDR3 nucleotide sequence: TGTGCCAGCAGCGGAGGGGAGATGGAGACCCAGTACTTC. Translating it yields CASSGGEMETQYF.

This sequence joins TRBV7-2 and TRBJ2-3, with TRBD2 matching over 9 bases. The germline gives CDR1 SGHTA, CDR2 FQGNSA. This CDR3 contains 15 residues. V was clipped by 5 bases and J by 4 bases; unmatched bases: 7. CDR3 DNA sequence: TGTGCCAGCAGCCAGCCGGCTAGCGGGGCAGATACGCAGTATTTT. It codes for CASSQPASGADTQYF.

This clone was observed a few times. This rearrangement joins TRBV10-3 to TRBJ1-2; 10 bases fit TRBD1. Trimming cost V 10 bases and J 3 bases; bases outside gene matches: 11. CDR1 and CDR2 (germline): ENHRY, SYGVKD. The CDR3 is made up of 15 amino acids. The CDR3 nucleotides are TGTGCCACCGCCCCGGGGGACAGGGGAGACTATGGCTACACCTTC. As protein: CATAPGDRGDYGYTF.

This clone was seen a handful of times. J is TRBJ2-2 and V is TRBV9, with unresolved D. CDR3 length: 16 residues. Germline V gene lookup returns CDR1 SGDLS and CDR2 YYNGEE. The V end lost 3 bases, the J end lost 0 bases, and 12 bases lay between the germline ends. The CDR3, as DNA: TGTGCCAGCAGCGGGCAGATGTTCGCGAACACCGGGGAGCTGTTTTTT. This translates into CASSGQMFANTGELFF.

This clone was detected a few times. The CDR3 is CASSPNPIQGDEQYF. The CDR3 DNA follows: TGTGCCAGTAGTCCAAACCCCATTCAGGGGGACGAGCAGTACTTC. This rearrangement joins TRBV19 to TRBJ2-7; 7 bases map to TRBD1. CDR1 is LNHDA, CDR2 SQIVND, per germline (reference sequence). V dropped 5 bases and J dropped 5; count of bases not matched to a gene: 12. The CDR3 loop spans 15 amino acids. The full variable domain, its missing parts supplied by reference TRBV19 and TRBJ2-7, is DGGITQSPKYLFRKEGQNVTLSCEQNLNHDAMYWYRQDPGQGLRLIYYSQIVNDFQKGDIAEGYSVSREKKESFPLTVTSAQKNPTAFYLCASSPNPIQGDEQYFGPGTRLTVT.

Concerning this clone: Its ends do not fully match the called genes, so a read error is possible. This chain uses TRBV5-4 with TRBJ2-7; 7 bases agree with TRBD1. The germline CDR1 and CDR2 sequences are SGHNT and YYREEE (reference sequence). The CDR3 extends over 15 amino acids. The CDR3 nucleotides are TGTGCCAGCATCCCCCCCGGGAAAGGGGGCATCGAGAAGTACTTC. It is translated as CASIPPGKGGIEKYF.

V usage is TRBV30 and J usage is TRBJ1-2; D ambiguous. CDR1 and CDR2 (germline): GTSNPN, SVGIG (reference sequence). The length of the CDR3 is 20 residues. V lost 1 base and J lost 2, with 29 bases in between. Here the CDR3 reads CAWSEVAAPMIVGRNYGYTF. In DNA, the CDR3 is TGTGCCTGGAGTGAGGTTGCTGCCCCGATGATCGTTGGCAGGAACTATGGCTACACCTTC. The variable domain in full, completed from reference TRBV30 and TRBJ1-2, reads SQTIHQWPATLVQPVGSPLSLECTVEGTSNPNLYWYRQAAGRGLQLLFYSVGIGQISSEVPQNLSASRPQDRQFILSSKKLLLSDSGFYLCAWSEVAAPMIVGRNYGYTFGSGTRLTVV.